The 16 T cell receptor beta chains below were found in one sample sequenced in a study. From the RT-PCR reads, TCRdb called clonotypes with MiXCR, one entry per CDR3 protein. This sample has hundreds of thousands of distinct CDR3 sequences, with 11% to 15% found just once. The sample comprised memory CD4+ T cells from blood. The receptors here all came from a female donor in good health, serving as a healthy control.

This rearrangement joins TRBV12-3 or TRBV12-4 to TRBJ1-2; no clear D gene. This CDR3 has 13 amino acids. V lost 3 bases to trimming and J lost 5 bases, with 10 bases between them. The CDR3 sequence: CASSFRAVYGYTF. The DNA for the CDR3 is TGTGCCAGCAGTTTTAGGGCAGTTTATGGCTACACCTTC.

The chain is built from TRBV20-1 and TRBJ1-6; TRBD1 is a possible D gene (5 bases). Trimming pared 6 bases from V and 10 bases from J, leaving 25 bases between. CDR1 is DFQATT, CDR2 SNEGSKA, per germline (reference sequence). The CDR3 has 16 amino acids. CDR3 bases: TGCAGTGCCTCCAAGGGGTCGTCTGGTCGGGGGTCACCCCTCCACTTT. Its protein product is CSASKGSSGRGSPLHF.

The V call is TRBV2, the J call TRBJ2-1; a weak D match, TRBD2 (6 bases). There are 16 residues in the CDR3. Trimming cost V 3 bases and J 4 bases, with 16 bases left between them. Germline CDR1 and CDR2: SNHLY and FYNNEI. The CDR3 region is CASSDGRGTSYNEQFF. The CDR3, as DNA: TGTGCCAGCAGTGATGGGCGTGGGACTTCGTACAATGAGCAGTTCTTC.

There are a few counts of this clonotype. The V and J genes are TRBV18 and TRBJ2-7; the D gene is possibly TRBD1 (6 bases). The length of the CDR3 is 15 residues. V shed 4 bases and J shed 2 bases, with 15 bases lying between them. CDR1 KGHSH and CDR2 LQKENI come from the germline V gene. CDR3 nucleotides: TGTGCCAGCTCACGGCAGGGGAATTGCGCCTACGAGCAGTACTTC. It translates to CASSRQGNCAYEQYF. Looking up the rest from reference TRBV18 and TRBJ2-7 gives the full variable domain: NAGVMQNPRHLVRRRGQEARLRCSPMKGHSHVYWYRQLPEEGLKFMVYLQKENIIDESGMPKERFSAEFPKEGPSILRIQQVVRGDSAAYFCASSRQGNCAYEQYFGPGTRLTVT.

The chain uses TRBV4-3 and TRBJ2-2, with a weak D call TRBD1 (5 bases). V gave up 2 bases and J gave up 5 bases, with 12 bases separating them. The germline V gene has CDR1 LGHNA and CDR2 YSLEER. The CDR3 spans 15 residues. CDR3 sequence: CASSQYLGDTGELFF. In DNA form, the CDR3 reads TGCGCCAGCAGCCAATATCTAGGGGATACCGGGGAGCTGTTTTTT.

This clonotype was counted between two and nine times. The chain joins TRBV6-5 to TRBJ2-5, with D perhaps matching TRBD1 (5 bases). This CDR3 spans 15 amino acids. Trimming stripped 6 bases from V and 5 bases from J, with 19 bases between. CDR1 and CDR2 from the germline V gene are MNHEY and SVGAGI. As DNA, the CDR3 is TGTGCCAGCAGGCTAACAGGAGTAATCTCGGAGACCCAGTACTTC. Protein sequence: CASRLTGVISETQYF.

This clonotype has ten or more counts. The CDR3 region has the DNA TGCGCCAGCAGCTTGGGGACCACCGGAGGAGAAAAACTGTTTTTT. Translated: CASSLGTTGGEKLFF. The chain joins TRBV5-1 to TRBJ1-4; D call uncertain. Germline CDR1 and CDR2: SGHRS and YFSETQ. The ends were cut back, 0 bases at V and 8 bases at J, with 14 bases in the middle. CDR3 length: 15 residues.

This clonotype was counted many times. The chain employs TRBV4-3 and TRBJ2-1; perhaps TRBD2 as D (5 bases). Germline V gene sequence: CDR1 LGHNA, CDR2 YSLEER. Between the trimmed V and J ends, which lost 1 base and 2 bases, there was a span of 15 bases. This CDR3 comprises 17 residues. The CDR3 DNA is TGCGCCAGCAGCCAAGTACCCGGGGAAACAACCTACAATGAGCAGTTCTTC. It yields the protein CASSQVPGETTYNEQFF.

This clonotype was seen a handful of times. This chain connects TRBV6-2 or TRBV6-3 to TRBJ1-2; no firm D call. The CDR3 is 12 amino acids. CDR1 is MNHEY and CDR2 is SVGEGT in the germline V gene. The ends were cut back, 7 bases at V and 8 bases at J, with 14 bases in the middle. The CDR3 is CASTDSEEGYTF. DNA of the CDR3: TGTGCCAGCACCGACTCTGAGGAGGGCTACACCTTC.

The sample holds a few counts of this clonotype. V usage is TRBV18 and J usage is TRBJ2-1; D is ambiguous. There are 14 residues in the CDR3. The V gene lost 3 bases and the J gene lost 7 bases, with 13 bases spanning the gap. Germline V gene sequence: CDR1 KGHSH, CDR2 LQKENI. The CDR3 nucleotides read TGTGCCAGCTCACCCACGCCTCTTTCTAATGAGCAGTTCTTC. This translates into CASSPTPLSNEQFF.

The chain combines TRBV5-1 with TRBJ1-2; 7 bases are shared with TRBD1. V dropped 5 bases and J dropped 3; count of bases not matched to a gene: 7. Germline-derived CDR1 and CDR2 are SGHRS and YFSETQ. This CDR3 comprises 14 residues. In DNA, the CDR3 is TGCGCCAGCAGGAGACAGGGAGGTGACTATGGCTACACCTTC. This sequence encodes CASRRQGGDYGYTF.

This clonotype was counted at least ten times. The CDR3 DNA is TGTGCCAGCAGGCACGCGGCTAGCGGCAACACCGGGGAGCTGTTTTTT. Amino acids: CASRHAASGNTGELFF. V and J are TRBV6-5 and TRBJ2-2; 7 bases are shared with TRBD2. From germline, CDR1 is MNHEY and CDR2 SVGAGI. CDR3 size: 16 residues. V lost 6 bases to trimming and J lost 2 bases; unmatched junction nucleotides: 9.

This sequence joins TRBV20-1 and TRBJ1-5; the D is unclear. This CDR3 has 14 amino acids. Germline V gene sequence: CDR1 DFQATT, CDR2 SNEGSKA (reference sequence). Trimming cost V 5 bases and J 1 base, with 12 bases left between them. The CDR3 sequence: CSAVPGGSNQPQHF. In nucleotides, the CDR3 is TGCAGTGCTGTCCCGGGAGGCAGCAATCAGCCCCAGCATTTT.

The chain is built from TRBV12-3 or TRBV12-4 and TRBJ1-1; TRBD1 might be the D (6 bases). The V and J ends lost 7 bases and 6 bases respectively, with 15 bases between them. The CDR3 runs 13 residues. In DNA form, the CDR3 reads TGTGCCAGCATCCCCGGCCAGGGGTCTGAAGCTTTCTTT. It is translated as CASIPGQGSEAFF.

There are a few counts of this clonotype. This chain joins TRBV20-1 and TRBJ1-1; D is possibly TRBD1 (5 bases). The germline V gene has CDR1 DFQATT and CDR2 SNEGSKA (reference sequence). The V end was cut by 6 bases, the J end by 8 bases, with 19 bases between. This CDR3 region has 13 residues. The CDR3 coding sequence is TGCAGTGCGGGAGGAAGAAGGGACGGAGAAGCTTTCTTT. The encoded protein is CSAGGRRDGEAFF.

The chain links TRBV7-2 to TRBJ2-1, with 13 bases aligning to TRBD2. Trimming removed 5 bases from V and 7 bases from J; junction bases left unmatched: 11. There are 17 residues in the CDR3. Germline V gene sequence: CDR1 SGHTA, CDR2 FQGNSA. CDR3 coding DNA: TGTGCCAGCAGCAAGGGGACTAGCGGGGCCCACGGGAATGAGCAGTTCTTC. Translation gives CASSKGTSGAHGNEQFF. Filled out from reference TRBV7-2 and TRBJ2-1, the complete variable domain reads GAGVSQSPSNKVTEKGKDVELRCDPISGHTALYWYRQSLGQGLEFLIYFQGNSAPDKSGLPSDRFSAERTGGSVSTLTIQRTQQEDSAVYLCASSKGTSGAHGNEQFFGPGTRLTVL.